These T cell receptor beta chains were read from a single sample in a study of T cells in Graves' hyperthyroidism and ophthalmopathy. MiXCR, run by TCRdb on the multiplex PCR reads, gives a single entry per CDR3 protein. The profile shows 660,000 or so distinct CDR3 sequences, 20% of them singletons. Sequencing was carried out using blood. The receptors originated from a young man with Graves' ophthalmopathy. Both conserved end residues are part of each CDR3. Fields, in order: J gene, V gene, CDR3 protein.

>TRBJ2-7|TRBV30
CAWSVRGQGYYYEQYF
>TRBJ1-4|TRBV25-1
CASSEGGGRANEKLFF
>TRBJ2-2|TRBV29-1
CGVGRGRNTGELFF
>TRBJ2-1|TRBV10-3
CAIRTGTGGRNEQFF
>TRBJ2-3|TRBV20-1
CSASGDRGQDTQYF
>TRBJ1-6|TRBV15
CATSRGEDVWGSPLHF
>TRBJ2-7|TRBV7-9
CASRPHPGSGWEQYF
>TRBJ1-1|TRBV9
CASSEITGALNTEAFF
>TRBJ2-1|TRBV2
CASSEKAGLTEQFF
>TRBJ2-3|TRBV9
CASSSPSVGMGAGDTQYF
>TRBJ1-6|TRBV11-2
CASSLMPRSGGLDF
>TRBJ2-1|TRBV20-1
CSAILLGSGSSGNEQFF
>TRBJ1-5|TRBV6-2/TRBV6-3
CASSYAVNQPQHF
>TRBJ2-2|TRBV24-1
CATSDPTKRGTGELFF